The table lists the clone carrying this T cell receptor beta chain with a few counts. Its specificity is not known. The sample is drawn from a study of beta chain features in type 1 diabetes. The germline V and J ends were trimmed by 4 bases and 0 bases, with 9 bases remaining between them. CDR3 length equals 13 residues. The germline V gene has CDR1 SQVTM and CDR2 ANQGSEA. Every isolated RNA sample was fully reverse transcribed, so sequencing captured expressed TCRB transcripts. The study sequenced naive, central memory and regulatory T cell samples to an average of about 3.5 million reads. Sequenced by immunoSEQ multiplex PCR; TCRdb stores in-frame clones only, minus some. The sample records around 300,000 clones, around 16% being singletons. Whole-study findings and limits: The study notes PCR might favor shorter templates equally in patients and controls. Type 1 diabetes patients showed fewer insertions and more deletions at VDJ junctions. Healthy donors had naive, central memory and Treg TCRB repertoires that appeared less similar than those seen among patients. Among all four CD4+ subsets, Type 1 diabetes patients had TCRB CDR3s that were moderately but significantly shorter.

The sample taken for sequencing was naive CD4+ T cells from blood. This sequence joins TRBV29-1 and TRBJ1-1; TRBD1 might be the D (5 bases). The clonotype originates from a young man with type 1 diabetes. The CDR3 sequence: CSVVRALNTEAFF. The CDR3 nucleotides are TGCAGCGTTGTCAGGGCTTTGAACACTGAAGCTTTCTTT.